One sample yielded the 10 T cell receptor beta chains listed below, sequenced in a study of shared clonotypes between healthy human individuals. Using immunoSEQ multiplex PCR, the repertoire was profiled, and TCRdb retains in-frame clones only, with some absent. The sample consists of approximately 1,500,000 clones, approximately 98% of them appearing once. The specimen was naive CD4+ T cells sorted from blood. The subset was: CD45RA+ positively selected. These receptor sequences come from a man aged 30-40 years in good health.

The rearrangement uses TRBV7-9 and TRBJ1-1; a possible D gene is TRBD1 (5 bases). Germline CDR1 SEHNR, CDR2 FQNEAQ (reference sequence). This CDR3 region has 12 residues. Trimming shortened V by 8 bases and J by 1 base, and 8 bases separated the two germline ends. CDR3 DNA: TGTGCCAGCGGCGGGGCGAACACTGAAGCTTTCTTT. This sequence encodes CASGGANTEAFF.

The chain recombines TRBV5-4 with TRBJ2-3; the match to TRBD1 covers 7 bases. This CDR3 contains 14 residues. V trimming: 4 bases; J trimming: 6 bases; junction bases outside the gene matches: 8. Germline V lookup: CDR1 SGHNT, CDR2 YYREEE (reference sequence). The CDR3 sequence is CASSLRQGQDTQYF. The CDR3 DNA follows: TGTGCCAGCAGCCTACGACAGGGACAGGATACGCAGTATTTT.

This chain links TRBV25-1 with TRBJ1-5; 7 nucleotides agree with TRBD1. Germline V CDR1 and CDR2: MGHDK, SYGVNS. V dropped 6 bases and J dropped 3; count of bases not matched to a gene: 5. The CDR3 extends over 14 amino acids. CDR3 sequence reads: CASRATGINQPQHF. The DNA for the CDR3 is TGTGCCAGCAGAGCGACAGGGATCAATCAGCCCCAGCATTTT.

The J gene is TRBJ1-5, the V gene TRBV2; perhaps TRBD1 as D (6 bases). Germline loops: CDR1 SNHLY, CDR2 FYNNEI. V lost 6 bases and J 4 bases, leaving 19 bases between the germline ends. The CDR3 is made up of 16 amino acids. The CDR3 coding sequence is TGTGCCAGCAGAAAAAGTGGTGGGCAGGGGAATCAGCCCCAGCATTTT. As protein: CASRKSGGQGNQPQHF.

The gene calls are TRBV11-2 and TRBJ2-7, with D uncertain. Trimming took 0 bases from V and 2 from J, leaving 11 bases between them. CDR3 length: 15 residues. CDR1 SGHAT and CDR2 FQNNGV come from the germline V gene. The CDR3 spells CASSLDQRGAYEQYF. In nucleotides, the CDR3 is TGTGCCAGCAGCTTAGATCAGAGAGGAGCCTACGAGCAGTACTTC.

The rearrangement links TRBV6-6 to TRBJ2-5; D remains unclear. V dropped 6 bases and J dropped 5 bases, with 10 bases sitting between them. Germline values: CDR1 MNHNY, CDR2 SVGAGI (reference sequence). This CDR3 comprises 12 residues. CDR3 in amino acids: CASSQAWETQYF. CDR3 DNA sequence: TGTGCCAGCAGCCAGGCATGGGAGACCCAGTACTTC.

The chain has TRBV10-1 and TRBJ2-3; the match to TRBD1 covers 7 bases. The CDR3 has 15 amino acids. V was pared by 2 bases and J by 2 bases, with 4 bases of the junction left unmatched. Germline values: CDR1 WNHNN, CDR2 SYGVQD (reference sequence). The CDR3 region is CASSESQGVTDTQYF. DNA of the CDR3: TGCGCCAGCAGTGAGAGCCAGGGGGTCACAGATACGCAGTATTTT.

The CDR3 reads CASSPSILLTYEQFF. The CDR3 DNA reads as TGTGCCAGCAGCCCGAGTATACTTCTTACCTATGAGCAGTTCTTC. The chain employs TRBV7-2 and TRBJ2-1, with D hard to call. Deletions cut 5 bases from V and 8 bases from J, with 19 bases between. CDR3 length: 15 amino acids. Germline CDR1 is SGHTA and CDR2 is FQGNSA.

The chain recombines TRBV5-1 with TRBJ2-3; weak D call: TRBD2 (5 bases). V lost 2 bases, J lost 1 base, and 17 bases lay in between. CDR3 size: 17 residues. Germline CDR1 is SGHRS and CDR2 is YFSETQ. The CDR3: CASSLSSGVRGTDTQYF. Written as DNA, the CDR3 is TGCGCCAGCAGCTTAAGCTCCGGGGTTCGGGGCACAGATACGCAGTATTTT. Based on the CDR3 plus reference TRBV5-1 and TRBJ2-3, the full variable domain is KAGVTQTPRYLIKTRGQQVTLSCSPISGHRSVSWYQQTPGQGLQFLFEYFSETQRNKGNFPGRFSGRQFSNSRSEMNVSTLELGDSALYLCASSLSSGVRGTDTQYFGPGTRLTVL.

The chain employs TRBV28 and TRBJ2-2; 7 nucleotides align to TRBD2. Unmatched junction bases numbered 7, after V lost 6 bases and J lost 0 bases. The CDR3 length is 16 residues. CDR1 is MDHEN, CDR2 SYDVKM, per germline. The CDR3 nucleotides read TGTGCCAGCAGAGTGAGGGCGGGAGCGAACACCGGGGAGCTGTTTTTT. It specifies CASRVRAGANTGELFF.